The entry that follows covers one T cell receptor beta chain sequence. The antigen is undetermined. All patients were mismatch repair deficient, assessed by either PCR or immunohistochemistry. TCRs were sequenced from a few patients responding to pembrolizumab. V was clipped by 5 bases and J by 4 bases, with 10 bases between them. Germline CDR1 is SGHNT and CDR2 is YYREEE (reference sequence). CDR3 length: 13 residues. The record originates from a study of PD-1 blockade in mismatch repair-deficient tumors. For the study at large: All were previously treated, progressing patients with some twelve mismatch repair-deficient cancer types.

TCRdb keeps only in-frame clones here, not all; method: immunoSEQ multiplex PCR. This sample has about 19,000 clones, with over 75% found just once. General study points: Tumor-resident clones, often absent from pretreatment blood, expanded after pembrolizumab and then contracted.

This chain joins TRBV5-4 and TRBJ1-3, with D unresolved. Source: PBMCs, taken 52 weeks after starting pembrolizumab. This clonotype was obtained from an adult with mismatch repair-deficient cancer. The CDR3 is CASRFEGGNTIYF. CDR3 nucleotide sequence: TGTGCCAGCAGGTTTGAGGGAGGAAACACCATATATTTT. The full variable domain, rest sourced from reference TRBV5-4 and TRBJ1-3, is ETGVTQSPTHLIKTRGQQVTLRCSSQSGHNTVSWYQQALGQGPQFIFQYYREEENGRGNFPPRFSGLQFPNYSSELNVNALELDDSALYLCASRFEGGNTIYFGEGSWLTVV.